Below are 32 T cell receptor beta chains sequenced from a single sample in a study of blood T cell repertoires in COVID-19. Method: immunoSEQ multiplex PCR; TCRdb's copy keeps in-frame clones and lacks some. This sample carries about 95,000 clones, approximately 88% of them seen once, and the ten largest clones take about 5.5%. The sample consisted of peripheral blood. The origin of the receptors is a man between 60 and 70 years old with COVID-19, enrolled during active disease.

The rearrangement joins TRBV3-1 (or the pseudogene TRBV3-2) to TRBJ1-4, with unresolved D. Germline V CDR1 and CDR2: LGHDT, YNNKEL (reference sequence). CDR3 size: 13 residues. V lost 4 bases and J lost 13, with 16 bases in between. The CDR3 loop is CASSPRPQGGLFF. The DNA of the CDR3 is TGTGCCAGCAGCCCCCGACCGCAAGGAGGACTGTTTTTT.

The V and J genes are TRBV5-1 and TRBJ2-7; 10 bases map to TRBD2. V lost 2 bases and J lost 2; bases outside the gene matches: 4. The length of the CDR3 is 15 residues. Per germline, CDR1 SGHRS and CDR2 YFSETQ. CDR3 coding DNA: TGCGCCAGCAGCTTTCGGCTAGCGGGGGCCTACGAGCAGTACTTC. This sequence encodes CASSFRLAGAYEQYF.

This chain links TRBV10-3 with TRBJ1-1, with 7 bases matching TRBD1. With 3 bases clipped from V and 7 bases from J, the junction kept 5 bases outside the gene matches. The CDR3 has 13 amino acids. Per the germline V gene, CDR1 is ENHRY and CDR2 is SYGVKD. CDR3 sequence reads: CAISETQGFEAFF. The DNA for the CDR3 is TGTGCCATCAGTGAAACACAGGGGTTTGAAGCTTTCTTT.

J is TRBJ1-1 and V is TRBV11-3; TRBD1 matches 7 bases. This CDR3 is 15 amino acids long. V was pared by 2 bases and J by 0 bases, with 3 bases of the junction left unmatched. Germline CDR1 is SGHNT and CDR2 is YENEEA. In DNA form, the CDR3 reads TGTGCCAGCAGCTTAAGAGACAGGGTGAACACTGAAGCTTTCTTT. It yields the protein CASSLRDRVNTEAFF.

This chain connects TRBV28 to TRBJ2-3; TRBD2 matches 7 bases. From germline, CDR1 is MDHEN and CDR2 SYDVKM. With V trimmed by 3 bases and J by 0 bases, 15 bases remained unmatched. There are 19 residues in the CDR3. This chain's CDR3 is CASSFPLLLAAPSTDTQYF. CDR3 DNA: TGTGCCAGCAGTTTCCCCCTCCTCCTAGCGGCCCCAAGCACAGATACGCAGTATTTT.

The V gene is TRBV6-1, the J gene TRBJ2-2; possible D gene TRBD2, 6 bases. Germline CDR1 is MNHNS and CDR2 is SASEGT. The CDR3 is 16 amino acids. Between the trimmed V and J ends, which lost 3 bases and 4 bases, there was a span of 15 bases. The CDR3 sequence is CASSEVGAGITGELFF. Written as DNA, the CDR3 is TGTGCCAGCAGTGAGGTTGGGGCGGGAATCACCGGGGAGCTGTTTTTT.

The CDR3 spells CASSPQGAVGEKLFF. In nucleotides, the CDR3 is TGTGCCAGCAGTCCACAGGGGGCCGTGGGTGAAAAACTGTTTTTT. V gene TRBV6-4 combines with J gene TRBJ1-4; the match to TRBD1 covers 9 bases. With 5 bases clipped from V and 7 bases from J, the junction kept 8 bases outside the gene matches. The CDR3 totals 15 residues. Germline V gives CDR1 MRHNA, CDR2 SNTAGT.

This rearrangement joins TRBV19 to TRBJ2-3, with TRBD2 matching over 7 bases. Germline CDR1 is LNHDA and CDR2 is SQIVND (reference sequence). The V segment lost 5 bases and the J segment 0 bases; nucleotides outside the gene matches: 8. The CDR3 length is 16 residues. The CDR3 sequence is CASSSRLAVSTDTQYF. In DNA form, the CDR3 reads TGTGCCAGTAGTTCCAGACTAGCTGTGAGCACAGATACGCAGTATTTT.

The chain links TRBV7-9 to TRBJ2-5; 7 nucleotides line up with TRBD2. This CDR3 spans 12 amino acids. Germline V gene lookup returns CDR1 SEHNR and CDR2 FQNEAQ (reference sequence). V lost 5 bases to trimming and J lost 4 bases; unmatched junction nucleotides: 1. The CDR3 sequence: CASSRGGETQYF. The CDR3 DNA follows: TGTGCCAGCAGCCGCGGGGGAGAGACCCAGTACTTC.

The V and J genes are TRBV6-2 or TRBV6-3 and TRBJ1-1; the D gene is possibly TRBD1 (6 bases). Germline V gene lookup returns CDR1 MNHEY and CDR2 SVGEGT. The CDR3 totals 11 residues. The germline V and J ends were trimmed by 2 bases and 11 bases, with 9 bases remaining between them. The CDR3 here is CASSYKGDAFF. The CDR3 bases are TGTGCCAGCAGTTACAAGGGGGATGCTTTCTTT.

The chain carries TRBV18 and TRBJ2-1, with 9 bases that match TRBD1. The J segment lost 7 bases and the V segment lost 5 bases, leaving 9 bases of the junction unmatched. Germline V gene lookup returns CDR1 KGHSH and CDR2 LQKENI. The CDR3 runs 15 residues. CDR3 sequence: CASSFPDRGLNEQFF. In DNA, the CDR3 is TGTGCCAGCTCATTCCCGGACAGGGGTTTGAATGAGCAGTTCTTC. The whole variable domain, remainder taken from reference TRBV18 and TRBJ2-1, is NAGVMQNPRHLVRRRGQEARLRCSPMKGHSHVYWYRQLPEEGLKFMVYLQKENIIDESGMPKERFSAEFPKEGPSILRIQQVVRGDSAAYFCASSFPDRGLNEQFFGPGTRLTVL.

V and J are TRBV4-2 and TRBJ2-1; D is uncertain. The V end lost 3 bases, the J end lost 5 bases, and 8 bases lay between the germline ends. The CDR3 totals 13 residues. Germline CDR1 LGHNA, CDR2 YNFKEQ. As DNA, the CDR3 is TGTGCCAGCAGCCAGGCCGTAAACAATGAGCAGTTCTTC. Amino acid sequence: CASSQAVNNEQFF.

The chain employs TRBV11-2 and TRBJ2-7; 7 bases are a match to TRBD2. There are 15 residues in the CDR3. V shed 4 bases and J 3 bases; nucleotides not matched to a gene: 9. Germline V gene data show CDR1 as SGHAT and CDR2 as FQNNGV. CDR3 loop: CASSSDATSSYEQYF. CDR3 coding DNA: TGTGCCAGCAGCTCCGATGCGACTAGCAGCTACGAGCAGTACTTC.

This chain joins TRBV19 and TRBJ2-1; TRBD2 agrees at 11 bases. Germline V gives CDR1 LNHDA, CDR2 SQIVND (reference sequence). V trimming: 4 bases; J trimming: 8 bases; junction bases outside the gene matches: 16. This CDR3 is built from 18 residues. The CDR3 nucleotides are TGTGCCAGTAGTACCGAGCGCTGGGGTAGCGGGAGGGGGTATGAGCAGTTCTTC. Its translation: CASSTERWGSGRGYEQFF.

The chain combines TRBV6-5 with TRBJ2-1; a possible D gene is TRBD1 (5 bases). V lost 4 bases, J lost 0 bases, and 13 bases lay in between. The CDR3 totals 16 residues. Per the germline V gene, CDR1 is MNHEY and CDR2 is SVGAGI. CDR3 residues: CASSLTVTHSYNEQFF. The CDR3 bases are TGTGCCAGCAGTTTGACAGTTACTCACTCCTACAATGAGCAGTTCTTC.

The chain uses TRBV24-1 and TRBJ2-3, with TRBD1 matching over 7 bases. The germline CDR1 and CDR2 sequences are KGHDR and SFDVKD. V lost 3 bases and J lost 3; bases outside the gene matches: 5. CDR3 length: 15 residues. The CDR3 bases are TGTGCCACCAGTGATACGACAGGGCGAACAGATACGCAGTATTTT. Translating gives CATSDTTGRTDTQYF.

The rearrangement uses TRBV10-2 and TRBJ1-1, with D tentatively TRBD1 (6 bases). Germline CDR1 and CDR2: WSHSY and SAAADI. The CDR3 runs 15 residues. V was pared by 2 bases and J by 3 bases, with 13 bases between. The CDR3 reads CASSEVGGMDTEAFF. The CDR3 DNA reads TGCGCCAGCAGTGAGGTAGGGGGAATGGACACTGAAGCTTTCTTT.

This clone came up once. The chain employs TRBV5-5 and TRBJ2-5; maybe TRBD2 (5 bases). The ends were cut back, 4 bases at V and 5 bases at J, with 12 bases in the middle. Germline V gene data show CDR1 as SGHKS and CDR2 as YYEKEE (reference sequence). This CDR3 region has 13 residues. DNA for the CDR3: TGTGCCAGCAGCCCCGCTAGCTGGGAGACCCAGTACTTC. It codes for CASSPASWETQYF.

The V call is TRBV14, the J call TRBJ2-1; D is perhaps TRBD1 (6 bases). The V gene's germline CDR1 is SGHDN and CDR2 FVKESK. V lost 1 base to trimming and J lost 15 bases, with 16 bases between them. This CDR3 has 13 residues. CDR3 DNA sequence: TGTGCCAGCAGCCAAGGTACACAGGGAGACAGGTTCTTC. Its protein is CASSQGTQGDRFF.

Only one count was recorded for this clone. The chain recombines TRBV11-2 with TRBJ1-2, with D perhaps TRBD1 (5 bases). Looked up from germline, CDR1 is SGHAT and CDR2 is FQNNGV. Trimming took 10 bases from V and 6 from J, leaving 21 bases between them. The CDR3 runs 14 residues. For the CDR3, the DNA is TGTGCCACCCGACCGTGGGGACTCAACCATGGCTACACCTTC. Amino acid sequence: CATRPWGLNHGYTF.

Concerning this clone: Within the sample, other DNA sequences also encode this same CDR3. The CDR3 DNA sequence: TGTGCCAGCAGTGGACAGGGAAATCAGCCCCAGCATTTT. Its translation: CASSGQGNQPQHF. V is TRBV2 and J is TRBJ1-5; 7 nucleotides line up with TRBD1. J was trimmed by 4 bases and V by 4 bases; bases with no gene match: 1. This CDR3 is built from 13 residues. Germline lookup yields CDR1 SNHLY and CDR2 FYNNEI.

The chain is built from TRBV28 and TRBJ2-7; D perhaps matches TRBD1 (7 bases). Per germline, CDR1 MDHEN and CDR2 SYDVKM. Deletions cut 7 bases from V and 3 bases from J, with 16 bases between. The CDR3 has 14 residues. CDR3 region: CASTPGGQIYEQYF. DNA of the CDR3: TGTGCCAGCACACCCGGGGGACAGATCTACGAGCAGTACTTC.

The gene calls are TRBV28 and TRBJ1-1; TRBD1 aligns across 8 bases. From germline, CDR1 is MDHEN and CDR2 SYDVKM. Trimming removed 7 bases from V and 5 bases from J; junction bases left unmatched: 6. The CDR3 has 13 amino acids. In DNA, the CDR3 is TGTGCCAGCAACCAGGGGGCCCAAACTGAAGCTTTCTTT. It encodes CASNQGAQTEAFF.

The CDR3 nucleotides read TGTGCCAGCACCCCCTCGGGGGGGGGCACAGATACGCAGTATTTT. Residues: CASTPSGGGTDTQYF. The chain recombines TRBV11-3 with TRBJ2-3, with 8 bases identical to TRBD2. Germline V CDR1 and CDR2: SGHNT, YENEEA. Losses at the gene ends were 7 bases for V and 1 base for J; bases not matched to a gene: 7. The CDR3 has 15 residues.

This rearrangement joins TRBV7-3 to TRBJ1-1; possibly TRBD1 for D (6 bases). CDR1 and CDR2 (germline): SGHTA, FQGTGA. The V end lost 6 bases, the J end lost 3 bases, and 11 bases lay between the germline ends. This CDR3 is 13 amino acids long. CDR3 residues: CASSSQGYTEAFF. The CDR3 region has the DNA TGTGCCAGCAGTTCTCAGGGGTACACTGAAGCTTTCTTT.

This chain joins TRBV7-3 and TRBJ2-6; the D gene is possibly TRBD1 (6 bases). Germline V gene lookup returns CDR1 SGHTA and CDR2 FQGTGA. The germline V and J ends were trimmed by 4 bases and 3 bases, with 13 bases remaining between them. The CDR3 loop spans 16 amino acids. This chain's CDR3 is CASSYPGEDGANVLTF. CDR3 coding DNA: TGTGCCAGCAGCTACCCAGGGGAAGATGGGGCCAACGTCCTGACTTTC.

The chain is built from TRBV9 and TRBJ1-1, with D uncertain. V was cut by 2 bases and J by 0 bases, with 17 bases left in between. CDR3 length equals 17 residues. Germline V gives CDR1 SGDLS, CDR2 YYNGEE. The CDR3 loop reads CASSVSVRSAMNTEAFF. In nucleotides, the CDR3 is TGTGCCAGCAGCGTTTCTGTTAGGAGTGCTATGAACACTGAAGCTTTCTTT.

The rearrangement joins TRBV11-3 to TRBJ2-7, with 7 bases fitting TRBD2. The trim removed 0 bases at V and 2 bases at J, leaving 13 bases unmatched. CDR3 length: 18 amino acids. CDR1 is SGHNT, CDR2 YENEEA, per germline. CDR3 region: CASSLDPLGRERPYEQYF. The CDR3 nucleotides read TGTGCCAGCAGCTTAGACCCTCTGGGGCGGGAGAGGCCCTACGAGCAGTACTTC.

CDR3: CASSLRQGWAEAFF. CDR3 sequence (DNA): TGTGCCAGCAGCTTGCGACAGGGTTGGGCTGAAGCTTTCTTT. The rearrangement joins TRBV7-8 to TRBJ1-1; 7 bases match TRBD1. Losses at the gene ends were 3 bases for V and 6 bases for J; bases not matched to a gene: 7. Germline CDR1 is SGHVS and CDR2 is FQNEAQ. The CDR3 loop spans 14 amino acids.

V and J are TRBV10-3 and TRBJ2-3, with unresolved D. The CDR3 is made up of 13 amino acids. Germline V CDR1 and CDR2: ENHRY, SYGVKD. V was cut by 11 bases and J by 5 bases, with 17 bases left in between. The CDR3 sequence: CASTSPDQDTQYF. The CDR3 region has the DNA TGTGCCTCCACTTCTCCTGATCAAGATACGCAGTATTTT.

This chain links TRBV5-1 with TRBJ1-1; 8 bases are a match to TRBD1. With 2 bases clipped from V and 5 bases from J, the junction kept 8 bases outside the gene matches. This CDR3 has 15 amino acids. Germline lookup yields CDR1 SGHRS and CDR2 YFSETQ. The CDR3 here is CASSLTQGAGTEAFF. The CDR3 DNA follows: TGCGCCAGCAGCTTAACGCAGGGGGCAGGGACTGAAGCTTTCTTT.

This chain connects TRBV7-9 to TRBJ1-4; D uncertain. Germline CDR1 and CDR2: SEHNR and FQNEAQ (reference sequence). The V and J ends lost 5 bases and 0 bases respectively, with 10 bases between them. CDR3 length: 15 amino acids. The CDR3: CASSPVVATNEKLFF. CDR3 DNA sequence: TGTGCCAGCAGCCCGGTTGTTGCAACTAATGAAAAACTGTTTTTT. The whole variable domain, filled in from reference TRBV7-9 and TRBJ1-4, reads DTGVSQNPRHKITKRGQNVTFRCDPISEHNRLYWYRQTLGQGPEFLTYFQNEAQLEKSRLLSDRFSAERPKGSFSTLEIQRTEQGDSAMYLCASSPVVATNEKLFFGSGTQLSVL.